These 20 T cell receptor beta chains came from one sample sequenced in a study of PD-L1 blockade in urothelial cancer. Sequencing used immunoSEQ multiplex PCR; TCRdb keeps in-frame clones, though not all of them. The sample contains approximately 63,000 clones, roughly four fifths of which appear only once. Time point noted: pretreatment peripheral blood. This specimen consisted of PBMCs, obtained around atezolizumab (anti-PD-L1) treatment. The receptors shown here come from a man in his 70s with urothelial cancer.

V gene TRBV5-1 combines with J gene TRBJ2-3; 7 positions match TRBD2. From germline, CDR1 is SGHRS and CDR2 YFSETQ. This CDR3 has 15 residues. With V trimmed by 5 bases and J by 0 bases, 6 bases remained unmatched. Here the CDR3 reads CASSTAGRSTDTQYF. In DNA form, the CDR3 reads TGCGCCAGCAGTACAGCGGGGCGAAGCACAGATACGCAGTATTTT. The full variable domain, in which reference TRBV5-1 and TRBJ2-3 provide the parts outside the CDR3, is KAGVTQTPRYLIKTRGQQVTLSCSPISGHRSVSWYQQTPGQGLQFLFEYFSETQRNKGNFPGRFSGRQFSNSRSEMNVSTLELGDSALYLCASSTAGRSTDTQYFGPGTRLTVL.

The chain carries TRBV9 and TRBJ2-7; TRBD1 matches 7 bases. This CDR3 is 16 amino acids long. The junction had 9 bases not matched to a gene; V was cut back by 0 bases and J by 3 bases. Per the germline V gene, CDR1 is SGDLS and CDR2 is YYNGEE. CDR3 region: CASSVGGQDTLYEQYF. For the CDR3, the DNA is TGTGCCAGCAGCGTAGGCGGACAGGATACCCTCTACGAGCAGTACTTC.

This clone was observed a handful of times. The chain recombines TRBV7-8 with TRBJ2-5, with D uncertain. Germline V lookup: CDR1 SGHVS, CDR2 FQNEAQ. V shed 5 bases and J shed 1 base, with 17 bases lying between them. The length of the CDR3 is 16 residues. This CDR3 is CASSPKRFLPQETQYF. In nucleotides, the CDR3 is TGTGCCAGCAGCCCGAAACGGTTTCTACCCCAAGAGACCCAGTACTTC.

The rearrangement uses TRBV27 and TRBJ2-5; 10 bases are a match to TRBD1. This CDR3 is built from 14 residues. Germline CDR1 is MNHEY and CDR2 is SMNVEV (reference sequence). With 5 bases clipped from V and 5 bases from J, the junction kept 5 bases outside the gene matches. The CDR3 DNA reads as TGTGCCAGCAGTACGGACAGGGGGGCGGAGACCCAGTACTTC. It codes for CASSTDRGAETQYF.

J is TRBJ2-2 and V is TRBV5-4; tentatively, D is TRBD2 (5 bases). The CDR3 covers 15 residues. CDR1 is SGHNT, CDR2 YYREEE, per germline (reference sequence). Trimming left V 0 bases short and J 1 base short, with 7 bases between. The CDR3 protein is CASSLVGENTGELFF. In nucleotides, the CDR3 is TGTGCCAGCAGCTTGGTCGGGGAGAACACCGGGGAGCTGTTTTTT.

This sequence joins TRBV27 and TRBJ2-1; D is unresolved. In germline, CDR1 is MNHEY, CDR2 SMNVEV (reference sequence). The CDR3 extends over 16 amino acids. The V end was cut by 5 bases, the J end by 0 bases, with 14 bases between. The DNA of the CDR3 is TGTGCCAGCAGTATCCTCCGCGGTTACTCCTACAATGAGCAGTTCTTC. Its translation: CASSILRGYSYNEQFF.

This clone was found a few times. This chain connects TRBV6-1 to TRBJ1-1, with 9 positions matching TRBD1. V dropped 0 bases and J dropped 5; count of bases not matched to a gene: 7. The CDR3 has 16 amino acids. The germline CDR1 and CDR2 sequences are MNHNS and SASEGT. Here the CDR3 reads CASSEALGTGWTEAFF. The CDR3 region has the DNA TGTGCCAGCAGTGAAGCGCTTGGGACAGGGTGGACTGAAGCTTTCTTT.

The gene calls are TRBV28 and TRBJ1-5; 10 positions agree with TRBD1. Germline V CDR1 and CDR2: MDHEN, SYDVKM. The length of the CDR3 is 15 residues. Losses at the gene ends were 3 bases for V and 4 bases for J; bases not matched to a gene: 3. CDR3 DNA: TGTGCCAGCAGTTTCGGGACAGGGGAAAATCAGCCCCAGCATTTT. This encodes CASSFGTGENQPQHF.

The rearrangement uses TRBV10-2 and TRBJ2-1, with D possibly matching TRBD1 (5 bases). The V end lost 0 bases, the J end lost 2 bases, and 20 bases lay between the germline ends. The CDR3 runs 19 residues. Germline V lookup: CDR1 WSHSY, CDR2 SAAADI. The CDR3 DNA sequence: TGCGCCAGCAGTGAGTCGGTGACATCTGGACACTTACCCTACAATGAGCAGTTCTTC. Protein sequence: CASSESVTSGHLPYNEQFF.

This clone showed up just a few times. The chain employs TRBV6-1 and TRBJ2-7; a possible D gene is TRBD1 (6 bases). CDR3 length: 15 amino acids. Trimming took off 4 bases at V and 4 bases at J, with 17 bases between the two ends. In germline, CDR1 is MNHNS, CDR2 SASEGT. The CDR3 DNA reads TGTGCCAGCAGTGCCCCGGGACACCTTTTTTACGAGCAGTACTTC. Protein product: CASSAPGHLFYEQYF.

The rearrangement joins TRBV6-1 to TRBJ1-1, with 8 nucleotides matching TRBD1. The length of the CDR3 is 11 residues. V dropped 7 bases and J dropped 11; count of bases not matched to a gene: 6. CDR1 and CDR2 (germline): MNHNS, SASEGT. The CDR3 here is CASTWTGSAFF. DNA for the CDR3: TGTGCCAGCACCTGGACAGGGAGCGCTTTCTTT.

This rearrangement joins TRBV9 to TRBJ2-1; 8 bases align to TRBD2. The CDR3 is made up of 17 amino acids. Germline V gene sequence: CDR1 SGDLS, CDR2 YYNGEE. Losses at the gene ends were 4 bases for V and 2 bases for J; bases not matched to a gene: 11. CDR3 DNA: TGTGCCAGCAGCCAAATCTCGACTAGCGAGACCTACAATGAGCAGTTCTTC. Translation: CASSQISTSETYNEQFF.

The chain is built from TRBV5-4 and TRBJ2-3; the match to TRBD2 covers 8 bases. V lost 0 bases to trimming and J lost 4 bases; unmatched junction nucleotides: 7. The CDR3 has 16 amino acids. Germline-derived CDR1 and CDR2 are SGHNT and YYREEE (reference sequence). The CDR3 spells CASSLGERELPDTQYF. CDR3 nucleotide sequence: TGTGCCAGCAGCTTGGGTGAGCGGGAGTTGCCAGATACGCAGTATTTT. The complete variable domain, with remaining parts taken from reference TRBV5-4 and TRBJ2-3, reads ETGVTQSPTHLIKTRGQQVTLRCSSQSGHNTVSWYQQALGQGPQFIFQYYREEENGRGNFPPRFSGLQFPNYSSELNVNALELDDSALYLCASSLGERELPDTQYFGPGTRLTVL.

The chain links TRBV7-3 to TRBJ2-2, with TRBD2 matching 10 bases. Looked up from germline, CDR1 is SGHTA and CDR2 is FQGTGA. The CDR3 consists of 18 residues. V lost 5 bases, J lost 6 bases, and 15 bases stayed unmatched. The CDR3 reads CASSPLGLAGEDAGELFF. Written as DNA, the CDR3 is TGTGCCAGCAGCCCCCTGGGGCTAGCGGGAGAAGACGCCGGGGAGCTGTTTTTT. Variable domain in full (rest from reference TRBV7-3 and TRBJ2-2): GAGVSQTPSNKVTEKGKYVELRCDPISGHTALYWYRQSLGQGPEFLIYFQGTGAADDSGLPNDRFFAVRPEGSVSTLKIQRTERGDSAVYLCASSPLGLAGEDAGELFFGEGSRLTVL.

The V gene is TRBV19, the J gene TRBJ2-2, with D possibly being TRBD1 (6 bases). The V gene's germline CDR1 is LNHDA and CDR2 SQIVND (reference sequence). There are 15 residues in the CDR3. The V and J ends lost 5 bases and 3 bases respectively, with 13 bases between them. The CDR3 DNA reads TGTGCCAGTAGTCTCGCCGGACAGTACACCGGGGAGCTGTTTTTT. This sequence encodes CASSLAGQYTGELFF.

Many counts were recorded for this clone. Here the CDR3 reads CASADRAQETQYF. The CDR3 DNA reads as TGTGCCAGCGCCGACAGGGCCCAAGAGACCCAGTACTTC. The chain couples TRBV28 to TRBJ2-5; 7 bases map to TRBD1. The CDR3 spans 13 residues. J was trimmed by 1 base and V by 8 bases; bases with no gene match: 4. Looked up from germline, CDR1 is MDHEN and CDR2 is SYDVKM.

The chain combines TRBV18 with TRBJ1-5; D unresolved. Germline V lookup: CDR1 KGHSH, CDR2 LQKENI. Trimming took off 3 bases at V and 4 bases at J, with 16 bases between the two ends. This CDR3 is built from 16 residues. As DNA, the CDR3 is TGTGCCAGCTCACCTTTCAATCGGGAGCCTAATCAGCCCCAGCATTTT. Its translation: CASSPFNREPNQPQHF.

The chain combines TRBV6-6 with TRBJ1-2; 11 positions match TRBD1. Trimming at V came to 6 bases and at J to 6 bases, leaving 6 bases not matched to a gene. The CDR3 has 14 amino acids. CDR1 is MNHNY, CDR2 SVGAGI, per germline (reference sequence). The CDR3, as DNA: TGTGCCAGCAGGCGGACAGGGGGCGAAGATGGCTACACCTTC. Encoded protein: CASRRTGGEDGYTF.

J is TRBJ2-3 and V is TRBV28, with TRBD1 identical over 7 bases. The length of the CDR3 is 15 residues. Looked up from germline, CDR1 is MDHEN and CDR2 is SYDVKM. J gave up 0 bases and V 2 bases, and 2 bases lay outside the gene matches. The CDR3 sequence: CASSLEGQSTDTQYF. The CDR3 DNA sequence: TGTGCCAGCAGTTTAGAGGGACAGAGCACAGATACGCAGTATTTT.

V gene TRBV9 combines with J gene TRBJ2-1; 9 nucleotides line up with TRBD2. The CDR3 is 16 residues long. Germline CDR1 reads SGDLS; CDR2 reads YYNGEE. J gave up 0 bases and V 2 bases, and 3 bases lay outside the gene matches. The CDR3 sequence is CASSVYSGSSYNEQFF. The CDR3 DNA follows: TGTGCCAGCAGCGTTTATAGCGGGAGCTCCTACAATGAGCAGTTCTTC.